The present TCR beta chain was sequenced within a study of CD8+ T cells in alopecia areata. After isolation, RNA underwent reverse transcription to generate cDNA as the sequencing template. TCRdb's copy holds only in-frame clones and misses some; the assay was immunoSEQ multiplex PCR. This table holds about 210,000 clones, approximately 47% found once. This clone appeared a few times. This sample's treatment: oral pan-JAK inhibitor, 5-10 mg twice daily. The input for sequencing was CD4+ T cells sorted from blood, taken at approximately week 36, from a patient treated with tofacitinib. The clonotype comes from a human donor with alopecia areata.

This CDR3 reads CASSLSGRARSPNEQFF. The CDR3 DNA reads as TGTGCCAGCAGTCTTAGCGGGAGGGCCCGCTCCCCGAATGAGCAGTTCTTC. This chain uses TRBV13 with TRBJ2-1, with TRBD2 identical over 11 bases. Germline loops: CDR1 PRHDT, CDR2 FYEKMQ (reference sequence). This CDR3 region has 17 residues. The trim removed 6 bases at V and 7 bases at J, leaving 14 bases unmatched.